The 23 T cell receptor beta chains given below trace back to one sample, sequenced in a study of cytomegalovirus exposure and HLA in healthy donors. Primers for the PCR totalled 60 Vbeta and 13 Jbeta. Generated by immunoSEQ multiplex PCR, the TCRdb table keeps only in-frame clones and is missing some. The sample's table shows 70,000 to 75,000 clones. Sequencing used PBMCs. The receptors stem from a female donor in good health and CMV-seropositive.

The chain recombines TRBV28 with TRBJ2-7; 7 positions match TRBD2. Germline assignment: CDR1 MDHEN and CDR2 SYDVKM. The CDR3 loop spans 16 amino acids. V lost 6 bases and J lost 1; bases outside the gene matches: 12. This chain's CDR3 is CASREPGGRESYEQYF. In DNA, the CDR3 is TGTGCCAGCAGGGAACCGGGCGGGAGAGAGTCCTACGAGCAGTACTTC.

The chain links TRBV19 to TRBJ1-2; D gene uncertain. The CDR3 has 16 residues. Trimming left V 3 bases short and J 0 bases short, with 14 bases between. CDR1 is LNHDA, CDR2 SQIVND, per germline (reference sequence). The CDR3 sequence: CASSIGGLKTNYGYTF. The CDR3 DNA is TGTGCCAGTAGTATTGGTGGGCTTAAAACTAACTATGGCTACACCTTC. Full variable domain (rest looked up from reference TRBV19 and TRBJ1-2): DGGITQSPKYLFRKEGQNVTLSCEQNLNHDAMYWYRQDPGQGLRLIYYSQIVNDFQKGDIAEGYSVSREKKESFPLTVTSAQKNPTAFYLCASSIGGLKTNYGYTFGSGTRLTVV.

The V call is TRBV7-2, the J call TRBJ1-1; D remains ambiguous. Trimming stripped 2 bases from V and 7 bases from J, with 14 bases between. The CDR3 consists of 14 residues. Germline-derived CDR1 and CDR2 are SGHTA and FQGNSA. CDR3: CASSLSSAAGEAFF. The CDR3 nucleotides are TGTGCCAGCAGCTTATCCTCGGCTGCGGGTGAAGCTTTCTTT.

The V and J genes are TRBV4-1 and TRBJ1-1, with 11 bases that match TRBD1. With 1 base clipped from V and 4 bases from J, the junction kept 8 bases outside the gene matches. Per the germline V gene, CDR1 is MGHRA and CDR2 is YSYEKL. The CDR3 runs to 17 residues. The CDR3 protein is CASSQALGQGAITEAFF. Here the CDR3 DNA reads TGCGCCAGCAGCCAAGCTCTCGGACAGGGGGCGATCACTGAAGCTTTCTTT.

This chain links TRBV29-1 with TRBJ2-3; TRBD2 aligns across 9 bases. The CDR3 contains 14 residues. The germline V gene has CDR1 SQVTM and CDR2 ANQGSEA. V dropped 3 bases and J dropped 4; count of bases not matched to a gene: 5. CDR3 residues: CSVEREGGADTQYF. As DNA, the CDR3 is TGCAGCGTTGAGCGGGAGGGTGGTGCAGATACGCAGTATTTT.

The J gene is TRBJ2-1, the V gene TRBV5-1; tentatively, D is TRBD2 (5 bases). Germline-derived CDR1 and CDR2 are SGHRS and YFSETQ. Between the trimmed V and J ends, which lost 1 base and 8 bases, there was a span of 19 bases. The CDR3 sequence is 16 residues long. CDR3 residues: CASSLLRGIGKDEQFF. In DNA, the CDR3 is TGCGCCAGCAGCTTGTTACGGGGAATAGGAAAGGATGAGCAGTTCTTC.

The chain is built from TRBV7-9 and TRBJ1-6, with TRBD1 identical over 8 bases. After removal of 5 bases from V and 13 bases from J, the junction contained 7 bases not matched to a gene. CDR1 and CDR2 from the germline V gene are SEHNR and FQNEAQ (reference sequence). There are 13 residues in the CDR3. The CDR3, as DNA: TGTGCCAGCAGCCCCGGACAGGGAAGGCCCCTCCACTTT. Protein product: CASSPGQGRPLHF.

The CDR3 protein is CASSLGLQGNQPQHF. CDR3 bases: TGTGCCAGCAGCTTAGGTCTACAGGGGAATCAGCCCCAGCATTTT. The V call is TRBV7-9, the J call TRBJ1-5, with 7 bases matching TRBD1. This CDR3 is built from 15 residues. Germline-derived CDR1 and CDR2 are SEHNR and FQNEAQ (reference sequence). V gave up 1 base and J gave up 4 bases; unmatched junction bases: 4.

The chain employs TRBV18 and TRBJ2-5; 7 positions agree with TRBD2. The trim removed 5 bases at V and 5 bases at J, leaving 5 bases unmatched. This CDR3 has 13 amino acids. CDR1 is KGHSH, CDR2 LQKENI, per germline. CDR3 region: CASSRREDETQYF. The CDR3 nucleotides read TGTGCCAGCTCAAGACGGGAGGATGAGACCCAGTACTTC.

The chain is built from TRBV5-1 and TRBJ2-3; possible D gene TRBD2, 5 bases. In germline, CDR1 is SGHRS, CDR2 YFSETQ. V was pared by 3 bases and J by 4 bases, with 15 bases between. The CDR3 extends over 15 amino acids. In DNA form, the CDR3 reads TGCGCCAGCAGCTCGCCTAGTAATAGCGCAGATACGCAGTATTTT. This gives the protein CASSSPSNSADTQYF.

The CDR3 loop is CASSEGPNYGYTF. In nucleotides, the CDR3 is TGTGCCAGCAGTGAGGGCCCTAACTATGGCTACACCTTC. V is TRBV6-1 and J is TRBJ1-2; no clear D gene. In germline, CDR1 is MNHNS, CDR2 SASEGT. The CDR3 loop spans 13 amino acids. V lost 3 bases to trimming and J lost 0 bases, with 5 bases between them.

The gene calls are TRBV5-8 and TRBJ2-7; 11 bases map to TRBD2. V dropped 5 bases and J dropped 1; count of bases not matched to a gene: 8. Germline V gene data show CDR1 as SGHTS and CDR2 as YDEGEE. CDR3 size: 16 residues. Written as DNA, the CDR3 is TGTGCCAGCAGGGTGCTAGCGGGAGGCCGGTCCTACGAGCAGTACTTC. Translating it yields CASRVLAGGRSYEQYF.

This chain connects TRBV6-6 to TRBJ1-1; D is possibly TRBD1 (6 bases). Germline values: CDR1 MNHNY, CDR2 SVGAGI (reference sequence). This CDR3 is 15 amino acids long. The V end lost 8 bases, the J end lost 1 base, and 17 bases lay between the germline ends. The CDR3 DNA reads TGTGCCAGCGGCCGAGGGGGGGCAGGGAACACTGAAGCTTTCTTT. Amino acid sequence: CASGRGGAGNTEAFF.

The chain has TRBV7-9 and TRBJ2-7; 14 nucleotides align to TRBD2. V lost 5 bases, J lost 6 bases, and 18 bases stayed unmatched. The germline CDR1 and CDR2 sequences are SEHNR and FQNEAQ (reference sequence). This CDR3 comprises 19 residues. In DNA form, the CDR3 reads TGTGCCAGCAGCGTCGGACTAGCGGGAGGCTCGCTCGTCCTTCCCGAGCAGTACTTC. The encoded protein is CASSVGLAGGSLVLPEQYF.

The CDR3 region is CASSLEQFTEAFF. The CDR3 DNA follows: TGTGCCAGCAGCTTAGAACAGTTCACTGAAGCTTTCTTT. The chain is built from TRBV7-9 and TRBJ1-1, with D uncertain. Trimming removed 1 base at V and 4 bases at J, with 7 bases between. The CDR3 covers 13 residues. Germline V lookup: CDR1 SEHNR, CDR2 FQNEAQ (reference sequence).

This sequence joins TRBV7-8 and TRBJ2-5, with 11 bases lining up with TRBD1. The V gene end was trimmed by 5 bases and the J gene end by 5 bases; junction bases not matched to a gene: 4. The germline gives CDR1 SGHVS, CDR2 FQNEAQ. There are 14 residues in the CDR3. The CDR3 loop reads CASSRTGGMETQYF. The CDR3 nucleotides read TGTGCCAGCAGCCGGACAGGGGGCATGGAGACCCAGTACTTC.

This chain connects TRBV5-1 to TRBJ1-1; 7 bases are a match to TRBD1. In germline, CDR1 is SGHRS, CDR2 YFSETQ. V lost 3 bases, J lost 0 bases, and 2 bases stayed unmatched. The CDR3 covers 14 residues. The DNA for the CDR3 is TGCGCCAGCAGCTCGGGACAGCTGAACACTGAAGCTTTCTTT. This codes for CASSSGQLNTEAFF.

The DNA of the CDR3 is TGTGCCAGCAGCGTCGGCGGGACGGCCTATGGCTACACCTTC. This encodes CASSVGGTAYGYTF. This chain joins TRBV9 and TRBJ1-2; a weak D match, TRBD1 (5 bases). CDR1 SGDLS and CDR2 YYNGEE come from the germline V gene. V dropped 2 bases and J dropped 4 bases, with 12 bases sitting between them. This CDR3 region has 14 residues.

This chain uses TRBV5-1 with TRBJ2-1; D perhaps matches TRBD2 (5 bases). The CDR3 spans 14 residues. Trimming took off 5 bases at V and 0 bases at J, with 9 bases between the two ends. CDR1 and CDR2 (germline): SGHRS, YFSETQ. The CDR3 protein is CASRTGSSYNEQFF. The CDR3 region has the DNA TGCGCCAGCAGAACTGGGAGCTCCTACAATGAGCAGTTCTTC.

V is TRBV2 and J is TRBJ1-2; no firm D call. Germline V gene lookup returns CDR1 SNHLY and CDR2 FYNNEI. This CDR3 region has 11 residues. Trimming took 7 bases from V and 8 from J, leaving 11 bases between them. This CDR3 reads CASTGSLGYTF. In nucleotides, the CDR3 is TGTGCCAGCACAGGCTCTCTGGGCTACACCTTC.

The chain employs TRBV19 and TRBJ1-2; a possible D gene is TRBD1 (6 bases). Trimming took 1 base from V and 2 from J, leaving 8 bases between them. Per the germline V gene, CDR1 is LNHDA and CDR2 is SQIVND (reference sequence). The CDR3 is made up of 14 amino acids. CDR3: CASSIAGVNYGYTF. The CDR3 bases are TGTGCCAGTAGTATAGCAGGGGTAAACTATGGCTACACCTTC.

The rearrangement links TRBV2 to TRBJ2-1; maybe TRBD2 (5 bases). Germline assignment: CDR1 SNHLY and CDR2 FYNNEI. V shed 4 bases and J shed 3 bases, with 13 bases lying between them. The CDR3 loop spans 15 amino acids. CDR3 nucleotides: TGTGCCAGCAGTGCCGGGATTCTCTACTACAATGAGCAGTTCTTC. Translation: CASSAGILYYNEQFF.

V is TRBV28 and J is TRBJ2-5, with D possibly being TRBD2 (6 bases). Per the germline V gene, CDR1 is MDHEN and CDR2 is SYDVKM. This CDR3 comprises 13 residues. The V gene lost 3 bases and the J gene lost 5 bases, with 10 bases spanning the gap. CDR3 amino acids: CASSFGRRETQYF. DNA for the CDR3: TGTGCCAGCAGTTTCGGGAGAAGGGAGACCCAGTACTTC.